The 31 T cell receptor beta chains below come from one sample, sequenced in a study of shared clonotypes between healthy human individuals (dated by TCRdb to the early 2020s). The library came from the immunoSEQ multiplex PCR assay. The immuneACCESS repertoire file appears here via TCRdb, limited to in-frame rearrangements. These files lack a portion of the clones; in checked studies, under half of the deficit traces to unresolved V genes, and the cause of the others is not known. This sample holds about 1.9 million clones; 80% to 95% were observed only once. Approximately 1.7% of the sample is held by the ten biggest clonotypes. For the CD8 naive samples, CD45RO-negative cells were positively selected for CCR7, yielding a CD45RA+CCR7+ population from which TemRA cells were excluded. The material sequenced was naive CD8+ T cells from PBMCs. Read against the paper, the sample's cell subset or site label means: CD45RA+CCR7+. The source is a young man in good health. Some clones in this sample may be carry-over from other donors' samples.

This chain connects TRBV27 to TRBJ2-7; D is undetermined. Per germline, CDR1 MNHEY and CDR2 SMNVEV (reference sequence). With 5 bases removed from V and 3 bases from J, the gap between germline ends came to 14 bases. This CDR3 spans 14 amino acids. DNA of the CDR3: TGTGCCAGCAGTCCCCAAATACAAGGCTACGAGCAGTACTTC. It is translated as CASSPQIQGYEQYF.

V and J are TRBV11-3 and TRBJ2-7; 7 nucleotides line up with TRBD2. This CDR3 contains 18 residues. V shed 3 bases and J 5 bases; nucleotides not matched to a gene: 19. CDR1 and CDR2 (germline): SGHNT, YENEEA. The DNA for the CDR3 is TGTGCCAGCAGCTTTACCGAGCCCCCTGGCGGGAGCTTCCACGAGCAGTACTTC. Translated, it gives CASSFTEPPGGSFHEQYF.

J is TRBJ2-1 and V is TRBV7-9, with TRBD1 identical over 9 bases. The CDR3 length is 12 residues. The ends lost 11 bases at V and 5 bases at J; junction bases unmatched: 4. Germline CDR1 is SEHNR and CDR2 is FQNEAQ (reference sequence). The CDR3, as DNA: TGTGCCTGGGACAGGGACGACAATGAGCAGTTCTTC. Amino acids: CAWDRDDNEQFF. Full variable domain (remainder filled in from reference TRBV7-9 and TRBJ2-1): DTGVSQNPRHKITKRGQNVTFRCDPISEHNRLYWYRQTLGQGPEFLTYFQNEAQLEKSRLLSDRFSAERPKGSFSTLEIQRTEQGDSAMYLCAWDRDDNEQFFGPGTRLTVL.

This clone is a singleton in its sample. The chain is built from TRBV12-5 and TRBJ2-2, with 7 bases identical to TRBD1. This CDR3 has 16 residues. Germline values: CDR1 LGHNT, CDR2 FRNRAP. With 8 bases clipped from V and 3 bases from J, the junction kept 12 bases outside the gene matches. The CDR3 here is CASRGQVPGDTGELFF. In DNA, the CDR3 is TGTGCTAGTCGCGGACAGGTCCCTGGGGACACCGGGGAGCTGTTTTTT.

This clone was counted a single time. The chain has TRBV6-5 and TRBJ1-2; D ambiguous. CDR3 length: 14 amino acids. Germline V gene data show CDR1 as MNHEY and CDR2 as SVGAGI. Trimming shortened V by 9 bases and J by 0 bases, and 14 bases separated the two germline ends. In DNA, the CDR3 is TGTGCCAGTGCTGGGGTAGATGCTAACTATGGCTACACCTTC. Protein: CASAGVDANYGYTF.

The chain has TRBV4-1 and TRBJ1-1, with 10 bases aligning to TRBD1. The CDR3 contains 16 residues. Germline-derived CDR1 and CDR2 are MGHRA and YSYEKL. Trimming at V came to 4 bases and at J to 0 bases, leaving 5 bases not matched to a gene. This chain's CDR3 is CASSLRTGGMNTEAFF. The DNA for the CDR3 is TGCGCCAGCAGCCTACGGACAGGGGGTATGAACACTGAAGCTTTCTTT.

The chain recombines TRBV6-6 with TRBJ1-1; 9 nucleotides match TRBD1. CDR3 length equals 16 residues. Unmatched junction bases numbered 11, after V lost 5 bases and J lost 4 bases. CDR1 MNHNY and CDR2 SVGAGI come from the germline V gene (reference sequence). CDR3 sequence: CASSMGPGTGITEAFF. DNA of the CDR3: TGTGCCAGCAGTATGGGCCCCGGGACAGGGATCACTGAAGCTTTCTTT.

This chain links TRBV9 with TRBJ2-2, with D uncertain. There are 13 residues in the CDR3. V was clipped by 3 bases and J by 4 bases, with 7 bases between them. The germline V gene encodes CDR1 SGDLS and CDR2 YYNGEE. CDR3 residues: CASSEVGTGELFF. Here the CDR3 DNA reads TGTGCCAGCAGCGAGGTGGGCACCGGGGAGCTGTTTTTT.

The V and J genes are TRBV28 and TRBJ2-5; 7 bases agree with TRBD1. J was trimmed by 5 bases and V by 5 bases; bases with no gene match: 8. The CDR3 totals 14 residues. CDR1 is MDHEN and CDR2 is SYDVKM in the germline V gene. CDR3 coding DNA: TGTGCCAGCAGTGAACTGACAGGGTGGGAGACCCAGTACTTC. This sequence encodes CASSELTGWETQYF.

The chain joins TRBV28 to TRBJ2-1; 10 nucleotides align to TRBD2. CDR3 length: 17 amino acids. V gave up 6 bases and J gave up 6 bases; unmatched junction bases: 14. The germline V gene encodes CDR1 MDHEN and CDR2 SYDVKM. Here the CDR3 reads CASRPGLAASPSNEQFF. In DNA form, the CDR3 reads TGTGCCAGCAGACCCGGACTAGCGGCGTCTCCCTCCAATGAGCAGTTCTTC.

CDR3 region: CASSLRQRGRTYGYTF. The DNA of the CDR3 is TGTGCCAGCAGTTTACGGCAGAGGGGGCGCACCTATGGCTACACCTTC. The chain links TRBV28 to TRBJ1-2, with TRBD1 matching over 7 bases. Germline assignment: CDR1 MDHEN and CDR2 SYDVKM. V gave up 2 bases and J gave up 4 bases; unmatched junction bases: 10. This CDR3 contains 16 residues.

This clone was recorded only once. The chain carries TRBV5-6 and TRBJ2-3; D ambiguous. CDR3 length: 14 amino acids. Trimming stripped 0 bases from V and 4 bases from J, with 9 bases between. Germline values: CDR1 SGHDT, CDR2 YYEEEE. CDR3 residues: CASSLEDLADTQYF. The CDR3 DNA reads TGTGCCAGCAGCTTGGAGGACCTAGCAGATACGCAGTATTTT.

This rearrangement joins TRBV19 to TRBJ1-1; TRBD1 might be the D (6 bases). This CDR3 spans 15 amino acids. The V and J ends lost 6 bases and 1 base respectively, with 15 bases between them. Germline V gives CDR1 LNHDA, CDR2 SQIVND (reference sequence). For the CDR3, the DNA is TGTGCCAGTAGGCCTCCCACAGGGACGAACACTGAAGCTTTCTTT. It encodes CASRPPTGTNTEAFF. Drawing the rest from reference TRBV19 and TRBJ1-1, the complete variable domain is DGGITQSPKYLFRKEGQNVTLSCEQNLNHDAMYWYRQDPGQGLRLIYYSQIVNDFQKGDIAEGYSVSREKKESFPLTVTSAQKNPTAFYLCASRPPTGTNTEAFFGQGTRLTVV.

The genes are TRBV6-5 and TRBJ1-3, with no clear D. Deletions cut 6 bases from V and 8 bases from J, with 20 bases between. The CDR3 is made up of 15 amino acids. Germline values: CDR1 MNHEY, CDR2 SVGAGI. The CDR3 DNA is TGTGCCAGCAGCCCCCGATCTTCCTCAAGGGACACCATATATTTT. Translation gives CASSPRSSSRDTIYF.

The sample holds one count of this clone. V and J are TRBV5-1 and TRBJ2-1; tentative D call: TRBD1 (6 bases). V gave up 0 bases and J gave up 1 base, with 11 bases separating them. The germline V gene encodes CDR1 SGHRS and CDR2 YFSETQ. This CDR3 is 16 amino acids long. This CDR3 reads CASSLGDNGSYNEQFF. The CDR3 region has the DNA TGCGCCAGCAGCTTGGGGGACAACGGTTCCTACAATGAGCAGTTCTTC.

The gene calls are TRBV6-4 and TRBJ1-2; D gene uncertain. V dropped 0 bases and J dropped 6 bases, with 17 bases sitting between them. Looked up from germline, CDR1 is MRHNA and CDR2 is SNTAGT. The CDR3 length is 16 residues. This CDR3 reads CASSDSIRLGVNGYTF. The CDR3 region has the DNA TGTGCCAGCAGTGACTCGATTAGGCTGGGAGTTAATGGCTACACCTTC.

The V and J genes are TRBV10-2 and TRBJ2-7; 7 bases map to TRBD2. Germline CDR1 WSHSY, CDR2 SAAADI. The ends lost 3 bases at V and 6 bases at J; junction bases unmatched: 11. This CDR3 has 15 residues. CDR3 in amino acids: CASSDPLAGVREQYF. As DNA, the CDR3 is TGCGCCAGCAGTGACCCCCTGGCGGGAGTTCGCGAGCAGTACTTC.

The CDR3 bases are TGTGCCAGCAGCGTAGGTTCGTCGGGCGGTGAGCAGTTCTTC. It encodes CASSVGSSGGEQFF. This chain connects TRBV5-6 to TRBJ2-1, with D uncertain. The CDR3 extends over 14 amino acids. V dropped 4 bases and J dropped 9 bases, with 17 bases sitting between them. Germline V gives CDR1 SGHDT, CDR2 YYEEEE.

The gene calls are TRBV5-1 and TRBJ2-7; the match to TRBD1 covers 7 bases. CDR1 is SGHRS and CDR2 is YFSETQ in the germline V gene. V gave up 1 base and J gave up 4 bases; unmatched junction bases: 5. This CDR3 contains 14 residues. CDR3 loop: CASSLRGGGYEQYF. The CDR3 DNA is TGCGCCAGCAGCTTGCGAGGGGGCGGTTACGAGCAGTACTTC. The full variable domain, with the rest looked up from reference TRBV5-1 and TRBJ2-7, is KAGVTQTPRYLIKTRGQQVTLSCSPISGHRSVSWYQQTPGQGLQFLFEYFSETQRNKGNFPGRFSGRQFSNSRSEMNVSTLELGDSALYLCASSLRGGGYEQYFGPGTRLTVT.

This chain joins TRBV4-1 and TRBJ1-4; 9 nucleotides line up with TRBD1. The V segment lost 0 bases and the J segment 8 bases; nucleotides outside the gene matches: 4. The CDR3 loop spans 15 amino acids. Germline CDR1 MGHRA, CDR2 YSYEKL. The chain's CDR3 is CASSQDRTGEEKLFF. As DNA, the CDR3 is TGCGCCAGCAGCCAAGATAGGACAGGGGAGGAAAAACTGTTTTTT.

The rearrangement uses TRBV27 and TRBJ2-1; weak D call: TRBD1 (5 bases). The CDR3 extends over 15 amino acids. V gave up 5 bases and J gave up 6 bases, with 17 bases separating them. Germline V lookup: CDR1 MNHEY, CDR2 SMNVEV (reference sequence). CDR3 coding DNA: TGTGCCAGCAGTCCAGGGCCCAAAGGGGCCAATGAGCAGTTCTTC. Translation: CASSPGPKGANEQFF.

The chain carries TRBV29-1 and TRBJ2-1, with a weak D call TRBD2 (6 bases). Trimming took 4 bases from V and 0 from J, leaving 10 bases between them. From germline, CDR1 is SQVTM and CDR2 ANQGSEA. CDR3 length: 14 amino acids. The DNA of the CDR3 is TGCAGCGTTGGGAGGACTACCTCCTACAATGAGCAGTTCTTC. It is translated as CSVGRTTSYNEQFF.

The chain combines TRBV19 with TRBJ2-2; D is uncertain. Germline V gene lookup returns CDR1 LNHDA and CDR2 SQIVND (reference sequence). The CDR3 spans 18 residues. Trimming removed 5 bases from V and 0 bases from J, with 19 bases in between. The CDR3 nucleotides read TGTGCCAGTAGTTCCAAACGCCCGACGGATTCGAACACCGGGGAGCTGTTTTTT. Protein product: CASSSKRPTDSNTGELFF.

This CDR3 is CASSDRSDGDTEAFF. Written as DNA, the CDR3 is TGTGCCAGCAGCGACCGATCGGACGGAGACACTGAAGCTTTCTTT. The J gene is TRBJ1-1, the V gene TRBV27; D remains ambiguous. CDR3 length: 15 residues. V was cut by 6 bases and J by 3 bases, with 17 bases left in between. Germline V gene data show CDR1 as MNHEY and CDR2 as SMNVEV (reference sequence).

The rearrangement links TRBV11-2 to TRBJ1-2, with D perhaps matching TRBD1 (6 bases). The V gene lost 6 bases and the J gene lost 8 bases, with 22 bases spanning the gap. The germline CDR1 and CDR2 sequences are SGHAT and FQNNGV. CDR3 length: 15 residues. CDR3 coding DNA: TGTGCCAGCAGTTACGGACAGCGACAATTAATGGGCTACACCTTC. This translates into CASSYGQRQLMGYTF.

This rearrangement joins TRBV29-1 to TRBJ2-5; D remains unclear. Near its end, the DNA agrees better with TRBJ2-7, so the J call may be wrong. The germline gives CDR1 SQVTM, CDR2 ANQGSEA. The CDR3 contains 13 residues. This CDR3 reads CSVPGGSLYEQYF. In DNA form, the CDR3 reads TGCAGCGTCCCAGGTGGATCCCTCTACGAGCAGTACTTC.

The rearrangement joins TRBV19 to TRBJ1-5, with TRBD1 as a possible D gene (5 bases). This CDR3 region has 13 residues. From germline, CDR1 is LNHDA and CDR2 SQIVND (reference sequence). Trimming cost V 8 bases and J 0 bases, with 8 bases left between them. The CDR3 loop reads CASDDSSNQPQHF. In DNA form, the CDR3 reads TGTGCCAGTGACGACAGTAGCAATCAGCCCCAGCATTTT.

This sequence joins TRBV11-3 and TRBJ1-3, with D possibly TRBD1 on 6 matching bases. The CDR3 is made up of 17 amino acids. V was clipped by 6 bases and J by 3 bases, with 21 bases between them. Germline V gene sequence: CDR1 SGHNT, CDR2 YENEEA. The CDR3 is CASRLNPRGEIGNTIYF. CDR3 nucleotide sequence: TGTGCCAGCAGGTTAAACCCCAGGGGCGAGATTGGAAACACCATATATTTT.

J is TRBJ2-7 and V is TRBV7-8; D might be TRBD2 (5 bases). The CDR3 is 14 amino acids. Trimming left V 5 bases short and J 4 bases short, with 15 bases between. The germline CDR1 and CDR2 sequences are SGHVS and FQNEAQ. This CDR3 is CASSKDGGAYEQYF. The CDR3 nucleotides read TGTGCCAGCAGCAAGGACGGAGGCGCATACGAGCAGTACTTC.

The chain is built from TRBV30 and TRBJ2-7; 9 bases fit TRBD2. CDR1 is GTSNPN and CDR2 is SVGIG in the germline V gene (reference sequence). V lost 4 bases, J lost 4 bases, and 5 bases stayed unmatched. CDR3 length equals 13 residues. CDR3 region: CAWTQAGGYEQYF. As DNA, the CDR3 is TGTGCCTGGACCCAAGCGGGAGGTTACGAGCAGTACTTC.

The V gene is TRBV11-2, the J gene TRBJ2-2; 9 bases line up with TRBD2. The germline V gene encodes CDR1 SGHAT and CDR2 FQNNGV. This CDR3 contains 16 residues. Trimming cost V 6 bases and J 5 bases; bases outside gene matches: 10. CDR3 DNA sequence: TGTGCCAGCAGTTCGAGAGGTAGCGGGAGTACCGGGGAGCTGTTTTTT. It is translated as CASSSRGSGSTGELFF.